A few counts support the clone carrying this TCR beta chain. Its antigen remains unidentified. The data originate from a study of shared clonotypes between healthy human individuals. Study at large: Three CD4 naive, three CD4 memory, two CD8 naive and one CD8 memory plate were used per donor. Study-wide findings and caveats: Naive subsets typically showed greater estimated richness than memory subsets.

CD4+ cell separation produced CD45RA+ naive and CD45RA-negative memory subsets. The germline gives CDR1 MRHNA, CDR2 SNTAGT. The V and J ends lost 2 bases and 10 bases, in that order; junction bases with no gene match: 9. CDR3 length equals 15 residues. This was a deep-level run. Generated by immunoSEQ multiplex PCR, the TCRdb table keeps only in-frame clones and is missing some. The sample yields approximately 740,000 clones, roughly 70% seen once. The chain links TRBV6-4 to TRBJ2-1; 9 bases agree with TRBD1. Sample: memory CD4+ T cells sorted from blood. The subset is: CD45RA-negative fraction. This TCR was recovered from a woman in her thirties in good health. The chain's CDR3 is CASSDTGGAFNEQFF. CDR3 nucleotides: TGTGCCAGCAGTGACACAGGGGGCGCATTTAACGAGCAGTTCTTC.